This paragraph covers one TCR beta chain sequence. The data belong to a study of blood T cell repertoires in COVID-19. The overall study: Acute and convalescent COVID-19 samples came from the United States, Italy and Spain.

Generated by immunoSEQ multiplex PCR, the TCRdb table keeps only in-frame clones and is missing some. The sample includes tens of thousands of clones, more than 75% seen only once; the top ten take 14%. V was cut by 3 bases and J by 2 bases, with 4 bases left in between. CDR1 is MGHDK and CDR2 is SYGVNS in the germline V gene. The CDR3 totals 12 residues. The receptor was isolated from a woman aged 70-85 years with acute or convalescent COVID-19. This chain connects TRBV25-1 to TRBJ1-2; D unclear. Input material: peripheral blood. The DNA for the CDR3 is TGTGCCAGCAGTGATATAAACTATGGCTACACCTTC. Its protein is CASSDINYGYTF.